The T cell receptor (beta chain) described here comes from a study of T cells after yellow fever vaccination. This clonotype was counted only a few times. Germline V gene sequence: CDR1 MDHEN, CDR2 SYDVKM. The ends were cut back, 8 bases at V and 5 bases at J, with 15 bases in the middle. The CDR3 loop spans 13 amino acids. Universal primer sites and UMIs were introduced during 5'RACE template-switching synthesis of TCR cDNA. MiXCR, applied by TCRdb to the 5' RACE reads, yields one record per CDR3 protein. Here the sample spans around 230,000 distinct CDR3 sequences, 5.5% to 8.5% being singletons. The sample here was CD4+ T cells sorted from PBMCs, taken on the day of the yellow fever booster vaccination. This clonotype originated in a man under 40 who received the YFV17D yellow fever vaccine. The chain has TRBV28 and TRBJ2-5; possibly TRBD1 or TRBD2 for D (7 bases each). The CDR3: CASYGRGGETQYF. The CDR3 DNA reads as TGTGCCAGCTATGGCAGGGGGGGGGAGACCCAGTACTTC.